This T cell receptor (beta chain) originates from a study of blood T cells in healthy people across ages. Per-sample yields of isolated PBMCs were at least 6.5 million. The use of a sample-barcoded 5' primer and a J-beta primer mix characterized a second PCR of roughly 7 to 11 cycles. TCRdb analysed the 5' RACE reads with MiXCR anew, one entry per CDR3 protein. Of about 290,000 distinct CDR3 sequences listed, around 29% were seen once; the top ten hold approximately 28%. The clonotype was recovered from a woman aged 70-85 years in good health. Sequencing input: blood.

CDR3: CASSQIVSSYEQYF. In DNA form, the CDR3 reads TGTGCCAGCAGCCAGATAGTGAGCTCGTACGAGCAGTACTTC. This sequence joins TRBV7-8 and TRBJ2-7; D is undetermined. With 5 bases removed from V and 4 bases from J, the gap between germline ends came to 15 bases. The length of the CDR3 is 14 residues. The germline gives CDR1 SGHVS, CDR2 FQNEAQ.